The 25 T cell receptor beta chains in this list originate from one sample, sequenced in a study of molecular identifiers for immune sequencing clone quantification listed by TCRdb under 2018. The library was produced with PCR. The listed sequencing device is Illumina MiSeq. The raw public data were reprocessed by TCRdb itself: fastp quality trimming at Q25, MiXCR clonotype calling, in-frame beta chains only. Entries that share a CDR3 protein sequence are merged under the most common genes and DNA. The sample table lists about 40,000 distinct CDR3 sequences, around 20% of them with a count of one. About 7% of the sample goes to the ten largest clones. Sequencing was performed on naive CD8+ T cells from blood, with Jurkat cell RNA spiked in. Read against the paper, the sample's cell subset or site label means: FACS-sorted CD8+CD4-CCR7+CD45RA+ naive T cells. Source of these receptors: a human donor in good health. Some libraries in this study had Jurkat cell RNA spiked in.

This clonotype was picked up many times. The CDR3 loop is CASSQARADNEQFF. The DNA of the CDR3 is TGCGCCAGCAGCCAAGCTAGGGCCGATAATGAGCAGTTCTTC. This chain uses TRBV4-3 with TRBJ2-1; D gene ambiguous. The CDR3 runs 14 residues. Germline CDR1 is LGHNA and CDR2 is YSLEER. V gave up 1 base and J gave up 7 bases, with 11 bases separating them.

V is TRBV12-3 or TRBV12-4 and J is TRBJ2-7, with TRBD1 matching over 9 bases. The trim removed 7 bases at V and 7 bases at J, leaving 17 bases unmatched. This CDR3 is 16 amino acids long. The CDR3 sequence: CASNFPPTGGLSEQYF. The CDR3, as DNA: TGTGCCAGCAATTTCCCCCCGACAGGGGGGCTGAGTGAGCAGTACTTC.

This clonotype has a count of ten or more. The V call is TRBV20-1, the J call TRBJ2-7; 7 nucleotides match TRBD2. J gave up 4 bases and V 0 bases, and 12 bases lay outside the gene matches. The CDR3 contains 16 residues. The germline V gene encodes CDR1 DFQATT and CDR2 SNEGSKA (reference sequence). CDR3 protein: CSARDRGISGGYEQYF. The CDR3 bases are TGCAGTGCTAGAGATAGGGGAATCTCCGGGGGGTACGAGCAGTACTTC.

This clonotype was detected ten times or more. Written as DNA, the CDR3 is TGTGCCAGCAGTGAAGCGAATTGGGAACCCTCCTACGAGCAGTACTTC. As protein: CASSEANWEPSYEQYF. The chain has TRBV6-1 and TRBJ2-7; no definite D call. The CDR3 is 16 amino acids. V dropped 0 bases and J dropped 0 bases, with 12 bases sitting between them. Germline V CDR1 and CDR2: MNHNS, SASEGT.

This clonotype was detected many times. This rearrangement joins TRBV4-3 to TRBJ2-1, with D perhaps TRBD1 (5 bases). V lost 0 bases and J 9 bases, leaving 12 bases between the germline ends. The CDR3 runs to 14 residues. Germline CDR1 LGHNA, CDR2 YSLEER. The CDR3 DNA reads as TGCGCCAGCAGCCAAGAGATAAGGGGCGGTGAGCAGTTCTTC. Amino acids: CASSQEIRGGEQFF.

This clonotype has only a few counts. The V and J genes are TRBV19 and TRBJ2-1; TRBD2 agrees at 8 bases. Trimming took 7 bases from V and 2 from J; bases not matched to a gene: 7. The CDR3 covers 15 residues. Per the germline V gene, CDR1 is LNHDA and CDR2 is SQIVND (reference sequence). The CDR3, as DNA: TGTGCCAGTACCTTAAGCGGGAGTGCCTACAATGAGCAGTTCTTC. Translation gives CASTLSGSAYNEQFF.

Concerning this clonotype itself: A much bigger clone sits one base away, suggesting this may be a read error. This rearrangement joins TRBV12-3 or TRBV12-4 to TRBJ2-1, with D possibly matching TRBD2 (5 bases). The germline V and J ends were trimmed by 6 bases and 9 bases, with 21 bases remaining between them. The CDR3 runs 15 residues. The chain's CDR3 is CASSLGGLSISEQFF. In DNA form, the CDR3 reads TGTGCCAGCAGCCTAGGTGGACTTTCAATAAGTGAGCAGTTCTTC.

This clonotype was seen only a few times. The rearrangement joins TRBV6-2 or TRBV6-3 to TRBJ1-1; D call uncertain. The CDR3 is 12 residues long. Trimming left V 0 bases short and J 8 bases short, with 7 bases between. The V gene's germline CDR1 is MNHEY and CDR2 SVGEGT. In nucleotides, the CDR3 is TGTGCCAGCAGTTACTCGAAGGCCGAAGCTTTCTTT. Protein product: CASSYSKAEAFF.

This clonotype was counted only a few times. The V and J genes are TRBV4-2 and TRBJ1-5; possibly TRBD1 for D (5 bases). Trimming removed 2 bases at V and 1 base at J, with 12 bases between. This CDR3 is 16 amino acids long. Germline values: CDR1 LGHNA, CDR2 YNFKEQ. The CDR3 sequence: CASSQTRRGSNQPQHF. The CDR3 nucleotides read TGTGCCAGCAGCCAAACCCGAAGGGGAAGCAATCAGCCCCAGCATTTT.

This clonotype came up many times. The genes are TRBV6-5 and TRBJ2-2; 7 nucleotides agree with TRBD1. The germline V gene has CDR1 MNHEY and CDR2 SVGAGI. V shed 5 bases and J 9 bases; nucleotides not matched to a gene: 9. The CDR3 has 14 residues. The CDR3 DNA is TGTGCCAGCAGTCCACCAGACAGGGTCCGGGAGCTGTTTTTT. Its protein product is CASSPPDRVRELFF.

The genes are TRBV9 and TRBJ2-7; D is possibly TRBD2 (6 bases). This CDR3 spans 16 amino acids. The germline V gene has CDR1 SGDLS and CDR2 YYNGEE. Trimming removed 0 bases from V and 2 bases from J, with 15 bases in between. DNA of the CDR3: TGTGCCAGCAGCGTAGATGCCGGGACGGGAGCCTACGAGCAGTACTTC. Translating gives CASSVDAGTGAYEQYF.

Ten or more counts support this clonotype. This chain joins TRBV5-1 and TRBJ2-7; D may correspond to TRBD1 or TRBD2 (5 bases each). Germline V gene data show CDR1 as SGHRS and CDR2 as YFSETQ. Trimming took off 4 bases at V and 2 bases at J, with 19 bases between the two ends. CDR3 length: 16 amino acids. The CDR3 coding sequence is TGCGCCAGCAGCGTTACGGGGCTAGCTGAAGCCTACGAGCAGTACTTC. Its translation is CASSVTGLAEAYEQYF.

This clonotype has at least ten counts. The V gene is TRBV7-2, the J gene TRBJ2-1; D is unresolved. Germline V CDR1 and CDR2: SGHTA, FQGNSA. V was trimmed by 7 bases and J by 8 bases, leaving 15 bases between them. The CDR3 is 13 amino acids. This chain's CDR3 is CASNLGHSHEQFF. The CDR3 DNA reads TGTGCCAGCAATCTCGGCCATTCCCATGAGCAGTTCTTC.

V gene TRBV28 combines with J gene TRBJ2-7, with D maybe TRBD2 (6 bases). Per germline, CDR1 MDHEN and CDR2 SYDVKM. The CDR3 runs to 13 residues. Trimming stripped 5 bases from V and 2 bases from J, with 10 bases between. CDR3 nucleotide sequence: TGTGCCAGCAGTCTGCGGGACCCCTACGAGCAGTACTTC. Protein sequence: CASSLRDPYEQYF.

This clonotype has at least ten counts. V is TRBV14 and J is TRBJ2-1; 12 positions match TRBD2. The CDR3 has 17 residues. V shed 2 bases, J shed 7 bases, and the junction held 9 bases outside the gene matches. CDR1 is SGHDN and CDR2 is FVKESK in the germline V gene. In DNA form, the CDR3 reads TGTGCCAGCAGCCAACATTTTGGGGGGACTAGCGGGAATGAGCAGTTCTTC. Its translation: CASSQHFGGTSGNEQFF.

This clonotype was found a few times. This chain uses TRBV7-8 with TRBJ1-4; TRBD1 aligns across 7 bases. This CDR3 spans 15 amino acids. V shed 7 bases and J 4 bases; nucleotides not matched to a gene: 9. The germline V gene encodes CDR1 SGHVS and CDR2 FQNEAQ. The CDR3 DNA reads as TGTGCCAGCACCCAGGCCGGGACAGATAATGAAAAACTGTTTTTT. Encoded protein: CASTQAGTDNEKLFF.

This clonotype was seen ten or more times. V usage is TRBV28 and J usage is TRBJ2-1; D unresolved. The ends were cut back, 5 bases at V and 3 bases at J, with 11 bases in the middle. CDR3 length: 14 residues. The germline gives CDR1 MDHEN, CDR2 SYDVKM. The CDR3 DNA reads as TGTGCCAGCAGTCTCCTTTCTGTCTACAATGAGCAGTTCTTC. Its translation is CASSLLSVYNEQFF.

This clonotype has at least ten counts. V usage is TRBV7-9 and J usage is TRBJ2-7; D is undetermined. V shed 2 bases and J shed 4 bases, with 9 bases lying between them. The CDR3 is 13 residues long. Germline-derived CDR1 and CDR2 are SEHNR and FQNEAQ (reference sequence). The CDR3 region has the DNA TGTGCCAGCAGCTTACCCCCAGCTTACGAGCAGTACTTC. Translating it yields CASSLPPAYEQYF.

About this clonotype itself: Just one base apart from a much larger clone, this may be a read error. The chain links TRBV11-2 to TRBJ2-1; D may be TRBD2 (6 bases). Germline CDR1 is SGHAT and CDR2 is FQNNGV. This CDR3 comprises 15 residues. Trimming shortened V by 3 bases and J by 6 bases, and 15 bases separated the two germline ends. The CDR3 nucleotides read TGTGCCAGCAGCTTTGGGGGGAGCCCCTGCAATGAGCAGTTCTTC. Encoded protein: CASSFGGSPCNEQFF. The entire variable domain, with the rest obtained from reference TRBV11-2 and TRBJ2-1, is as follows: EAGVAQSPRYKIIEKRQSVAFWCNPISGHATLYWYQQILGQGPKLLIQFQNNGVVDDSQLPKDRFSAERLKGVDSTLKIQPAKLEDSAVYLCASSFGGSPCNEQFFGPGTRLTVL.

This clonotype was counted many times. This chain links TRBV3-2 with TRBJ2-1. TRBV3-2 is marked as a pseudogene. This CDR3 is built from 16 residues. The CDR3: CASGQGRMSSYNEQFF. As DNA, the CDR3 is TGTGCCAGCGGCCAAGGACGAATGAGCTCCTACAATGAGCAGTTCTTC.

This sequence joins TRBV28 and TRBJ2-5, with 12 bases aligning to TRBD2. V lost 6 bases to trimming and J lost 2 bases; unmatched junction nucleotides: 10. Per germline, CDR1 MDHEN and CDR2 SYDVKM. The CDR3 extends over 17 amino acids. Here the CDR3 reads CASRWTSGIGYQETQYF. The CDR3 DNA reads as TGTGCCAGCAGATGGACTAGCGGGATTGGTTATCAAGAGACCCAGTACTTC.

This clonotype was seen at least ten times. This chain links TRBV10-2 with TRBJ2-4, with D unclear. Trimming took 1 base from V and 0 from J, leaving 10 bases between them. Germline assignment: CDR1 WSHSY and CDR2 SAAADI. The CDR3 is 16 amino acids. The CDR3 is CASSEWSLLAKNIQYF. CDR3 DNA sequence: TGCGCCAGCAGTGAGTGGTCCCTCCTAGCCAAAAACATTCAGTACTTC.

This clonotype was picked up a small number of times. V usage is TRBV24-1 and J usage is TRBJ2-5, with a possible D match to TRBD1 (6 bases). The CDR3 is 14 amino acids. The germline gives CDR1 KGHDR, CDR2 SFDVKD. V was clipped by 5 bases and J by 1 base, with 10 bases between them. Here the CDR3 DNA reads TGTGCCACCAGTGCGACAGGTCTCCAAGAGACCCAGTACTTC. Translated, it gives CATSATGLQETQYF.

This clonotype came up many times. For the CDR3, the DNA is TGCAGTGCTCCGGAGACCGGGAGCAATCAGCCCCAGCATTTT. It encodes CSAPETGSNQPQHF. The V gene is TRBV20-1, the J gene TRBJ1-5; no firm D call. The CDR3 contains 14 residues. Germline-derived CDR1 and CDR2 are DFQATT and SNEGSKA (reference sequence). Trimming pared 5 bases from V and 1 base from J, leaving 12 bases between.

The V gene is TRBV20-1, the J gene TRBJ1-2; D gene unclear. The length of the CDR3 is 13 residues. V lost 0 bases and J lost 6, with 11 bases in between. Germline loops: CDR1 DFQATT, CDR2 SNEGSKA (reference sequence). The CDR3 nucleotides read TGCAGTGCTAGAGATGGTAATTTGGATGGCTACACCTTC. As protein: CSARDGNLDGYTF.